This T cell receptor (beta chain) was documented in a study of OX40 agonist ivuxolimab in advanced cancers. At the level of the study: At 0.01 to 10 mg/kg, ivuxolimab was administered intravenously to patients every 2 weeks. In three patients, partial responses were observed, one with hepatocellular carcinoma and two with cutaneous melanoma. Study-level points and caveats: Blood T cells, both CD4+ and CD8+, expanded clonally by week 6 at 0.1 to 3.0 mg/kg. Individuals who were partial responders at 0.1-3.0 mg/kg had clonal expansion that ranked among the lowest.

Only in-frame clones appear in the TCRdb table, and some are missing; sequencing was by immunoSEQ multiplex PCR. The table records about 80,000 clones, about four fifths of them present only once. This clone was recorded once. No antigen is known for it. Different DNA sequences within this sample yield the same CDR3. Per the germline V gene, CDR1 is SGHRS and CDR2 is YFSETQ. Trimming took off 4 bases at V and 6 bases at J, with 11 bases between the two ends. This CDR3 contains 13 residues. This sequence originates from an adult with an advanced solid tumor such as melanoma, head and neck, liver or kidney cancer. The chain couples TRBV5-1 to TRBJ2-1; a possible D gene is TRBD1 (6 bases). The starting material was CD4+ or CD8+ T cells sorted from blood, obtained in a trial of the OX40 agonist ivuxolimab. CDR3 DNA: TGCGCCAGCAGCCTCCAGGGGATCAATGAGCAGTTCTTC. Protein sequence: CASSLQGINEQFF.